The 22 T cell receptor beta chains reported below all come from one sample, sequenced in a study of cytomegalovirus exposure and HLA in healthy donors. The PCR used 60 Vbeta and 13 Jbeta primers. Sequencing was performed with immunoSEQ multiplex PCR; in TCRdb, only in-frame clones are kept and a portion is missing. The data show 130,000 to 150,000 clones, with about four fifths seen just once and about 4.3% held by the top ten. The sample comprised PBMCs. These receptors came from a middle-aged man in good health and CMV-seronegative.

The rearrangement uses TRBV27 and TRBJ1-2, with 11 bases that match TRBD1. V was pared by 3 bases and J by 4 bases, with 4 bases of the junction left unmatched. CDR1 and CDR2 (germline): MNHEY, SMNVEV (reference sequence). The CDR3 contains 15 residues. The CDR3 nucleotides are TGTGCCAGCAGTTTGAGGACAGGGGGCGGCTATGGCTACACCTTC. This translates into CASSLRTGGGYGYTF.

The chain uses TRBV6-5 and TRBJ1-2; TRBD1 matches at 9 bases. CDR3 size: 15 residues. With 2 bases clipped from V and 8 bases from J, the junction kept 9 bases outside the gene matches. Germline V lookup: CDR1 MNHEY, CDR2 SVGAGI. In DNA, the CDR3 is TGTGCCAGCAGTTACCAAGGACAGGGGAGATGGGGCTACACCTTC. Encoded protein: CASSYQGQGRWGYTF.

The table lists this clone with a count of one. V usage is TRBV5-8 and J usage is TRBJ1-4, with no clear D. This CDR3 contains 14 residues. Germline CDR1 reads SGHTS; CDR2 reads YDEGEE. Trimming stripped 1 base from V and 4 bases from J, with 8 bases between. CDR3 region: CASSLRSLNEKLFF. In DNA, the CDR3 is TGTGCCAGCAGCTTGCGGTCTCTTAATGAAAAACTGTTTTTT.

The V call is TRBV30, the J call TRBJ1-6; unclear D gene. The CDR3 has 15 residues. V gave up 4 bases and J gave up 0 bases, with 10 bases separating them. Per the germline V gene, CDR1 is GTSNPN and CDR2 is SVGIG (reference sequence). CDR3 bases: TGTGCCTGGATCGATTGGAGCTCCTATAATTCACCCCTCCACTTT. Amino acids: CAWIDWSSYNSPLHF.

V gene TRBV6-5 combines with J gene TRBJ2-1, with 8 bases lining up with TRBD2. This CDR3 comprises 15 residues. Germline V gene data show CDR1 as MNHEY and CDR2 as SVGAGI. V lost 2 bases, J lost 9 bases, and 9 bases stayed unmatched. CDR3 DNA sequence: TGTGCCAGCAGTTACAGAGTTAGCGGGGTTTTTGAGCAGTTCTTC. Translation gives CASSYRVSGVFEQFF.

The chain recombines TRBV14 with TRBJ1-6; maybe TRBD1 (5 bases). Germline V CDR1 and CDR2: SGHDN, FVKESK. The V and J ends lost 4 bases and 6 bases respectively, with 10 bases between them. The CDR3 sequence is 14 residues long. CDR3 protein: CASSRQPSNSPLHF. The CDR3 coding sequence is TGTGCCAGCAGCCGACAGCCGTCTAATTCACCCCTCCACTTT.

This clone was detected only a few times. V and J are TRBV4-3 and TRBJ1-3, with 8 nucleotides matching TRBD1. J was trimmed by 8 bases and V by 1 base; bases with no gene match: 4. From germline, CDR1 is LGHNA and CDR2 YSLEER. The CDR3 loop spans 14 amino acids. The CDR3 region is CASSQVGQGDTIYF. The CDR3 DNA follows: TGCGCCAGCAGCCAAGTAGGACAGGGAGACACCATATATTTT.

J is TRBJ2-7 and V is TRBV25-1, with a tentative D call TRBD1 (6 bases). The germline V gene encodes CDR1 MGHDK and CDR2 SYGVNS. The CDR3 runs to 12 residues. V lost 6 bases to trimming and J lost 2 bases, with 8 bases between them. CDR3 DNA: TGTGCCAGCAGGGACAGCACCTACGAGCAGTACTTC. This gives the protein CASRDSTYEQYF.

The V gene is TRBV6-1, the J gene TRBJ2-1, with 13 bases lining up with TRBD2. Germline V gene lookup returns CDR1 MNHNS and CDR2 SASEGT. V lost 0 bases, J lost 7 bases, and 3 bases stayed unmatched. The CDR3 runs to 16 residues. For the CDR3, the DNA is TGTGCCAGCAGTGAAGCAGGACTAGCGGGGGCGAATGAGCAGTTCTTC. Protein sequence: CASSEAGLAGANEQFF.

The chain joins TRBV7-5 to TRBJ2-3; the D call in the table, TRBD1, was not verified against the DNA. TRBV7-5 is listed as a pseudogene. The CDR3 is made up of 16 amino acids. CDR3 in amino acids: CARSFRGQGRTDTQYF. As DNA, the CDR3 is TGTGCCAGAAGCTTCCGGGGACAGGGGAGGACAGATACGCAGTATTTT.

About this clone itself: The same CDR3 arises from other DNA sequences in this sample as well. The V gene is TRBV9, the J gene TRBJ1-1; 8 bases are shared with TRBD1. The CDR3 loop spans 14 amino acids. Losses at the gene ends were 2 bases for V and 1 base for J; bases not matched to a gene: 1. Germline CDR1 and CDR2: SGDLS and YYNGEE. The CDR3 is CASSVGQGNTEAFF. The CDR3 DNA reads TGTGCCAGCAGCGTTGGACAGGGGAACACTGAAGCTTTCTTT.

The V call is TRBV28, the J call TRBJ2-5; possible D gene TRBD2, 7 bases. The CDR3 contains 16 residues. Between the trimmed V and J ends, which lost 7 bases and 0 bases, there was a span of 18 bases. Germline lookup yields CDR1 MDHEN and CDR2 SYDVKM. The chain's CDR3 is CASKSEGGPYQETQYF. DNA of the CDR3: TGTGCCAGCAAGAGTGAGGGGGGGCCGTACCAAGAGACCCAGTACTTC.

This chain connects TRBV27 to TRBJ1-2; 8 nucleotides align to TRBD1. Per germline, CDR1 MNHEY and CDR2 SMNVEV (reference sequence). This CDR3 has 13 residues. J lost 7 bases, V lost 6 bases, and 7 bases had no gene match. The chain's CDR3 is CASSFPGTGGYTF. The CDR3 coding sequence is TGTGCCAGCAGCTTTCCTGGGACAGGTGGCTACACCTTC.

There are a few counts of this clone. The V and J genes are TRBV27 and TRBJ1-1; tentatively, D is TRBD1 (6 bases). The CDR3 extends over 14 amino acids. Germline loops: CDR1 MNHEY, CDR2 SMNVEV (reference sequence). Trimming took off 2 bases at V and 5 bases at J, with 12 bases between the two ends. The CDR3 reads CASSLRGGQTEAFF. CDR3 nucleotides: TGTGCCAGCAGTTTACGGGGGGGGCAAACTGAAGCTTTCTTT.

The V call is TRBV18, the J call TRBJ2-7, with D perhaps matching TRBD2 (5 bases). Trimming took off 1 base at V and 0 bases at J, with 10 bases between the two ends. CDR1 is KGHSH and CDR2 is LQKENI in the germline V gene. This CDR3 is 15 amino acids long. The CDR3 DNA sequence: TGTGCCAGCTCACCACGCGGACTGGCCTCCTACGAGCAGTACTTC. This encodes CASSPRGLASYEQYF.

A few counts support this clone. This chain links TRBV7-9 with TRBJ1-1; D gene uncertain. Germline V gives CDR1 SEHNR, CDR2 FQNEAQ (reference sequence). The CDR3 consists of 11 residues. V shed 4 bases and J shed 7 bases, with 7 bases lying between them. The CDR3 DNA reads TGTGCCAGCAGCTCACTCATTGAAGCTTTCTTT. The encoded protein is CASSSLIEAFF.

The chain couples TRBV6-4 to TRBJ1-2, with D unresolved. Germline lookup yields CDR1 MRHNA and CDR2 SNTAGT. CDR3 length: 16 amino acids. Deletions cut 6 bases from V and 0 bases from J, with 17 bases between. CDR3 region: CASSPERRRANYGYTF. The DNA for the CDR3 is TGTGCCAGCAGCCCCGAGAGGCGCAGAGCTAACTATGGCTACACCTTC.

The chain recombines TRBV4-3 with TRBJ1-2; no reliable D call. V was trimmed by 0 bases and J by 4 bases, leaving 6 bases between them. CDR1 and CDR2 from the germline V gene are LGHNA and YSLEER. CDR3 length: 13 residues. CDR3 in amino acids: CASSQDLGYGYTF. The CDR3 nucleotides are TGCGCCAGCAGCCAAGATCTCGGCTATGGCTACACCTTC.

This CDR3 is CASSYWGLATQETQYF. CDR3 bases: TGTGCCAGCAGTTACTGGGGTTTAGCGACCCAAGAGACCCAGTACTTC. V is TRBV6-6 and J is TRBJ2-5; D is possibly TRBD2 (5 bases). CDR3 length: 16 amino acids. Germline CDR1 and CDR2: MNHNY and SVGAGI (reference sequence). Trimming shortened V by 1 base and J by 1 base, and 13 bases separated the two germline ends.

The chain couples TRBV5-5 to TRBJ2-7; D might be TRBD2 (5 bases). Germline V gene lookup returns CDR1 SGHKS and CDR2 YYEKEE (reference sequence). The germline V and J ends were trimmed by 0 bases and 4 bases, with 17 bases remaining between them. The CDR3 consists of 16 residues. The CDR3 sequence is CASSLAGTPLVYEQYF. DNA of the CDR3: TGTGCCAGCAGCTTGGCGGGCACCCCACTAGTATACGAGCAGTACTTC.

The rearrangement joins TRBV5-1 to TRBJ2-2; no definite D call. Germline loops: CDR1 SGHRS, CDR2 YFSETQ. The CDR3 runs to 15 residues. V gave up 4 bases and J gave up 7 bases, with 17 bases separating them. Here the CDR3 DNA reads TGCGCCAGCAGCCCACTGGCAATGCGAGGCGGGGAGCTGTTTTTT. This gives the protein CASSPLAMRGGELFF. The whole variable domain, filled in from reference TRBV5-1 and TRBJ2-2, reads KAGVTQTPRYLIKTRGQQVTLSCSPISGHRSVSWYQQTPGQGLQFLFEYFSETQRNKGNFPGRFSGRQFSNSRSEMNVSTLELGDSALYLCASSPLAMRGGELFFGEGSRLTVL.

A word on this clone: Other DNA sequences in the sample encode the same CDR3. The chain links TRBV15 to TRBJ1-1; 7 bases fit TRBD1. The germline gives CDR1 LNHNV, CDR2 YYDKDF (reference sequence). The trim removed 3 bases at V and 4 bases at J, leaving 5 bases unmatched. The CDR3 runs to 14 residues. The CDR3 bases are TGTGCCACCAGCAGGGTAGGGGGCGGCACTGAAGCTTTCTTT. This codes for CATSRVGGGTEAFF. Looking up the rest from reference TRBV15 and TRBJ1-1 gives the full variable domain: DAMVIQNPRYQVTQFGKPVTLSCSQTLNHNVMYWYQQKSSQAPKLLFHYYDKDFNNEADTPDNFQSRRPNTSFCFLDIRSPGLGDTAMYLCATSRVGGGTEAFFGQGTRLTVV.